This T cell receptor (beta chain) emerged from a study of cytomegalovirus exposure and HLA in healthy donors. Findings of the study overall: Sequence variants that were highly shared formed a cluster that was likely a sequencing artifact. An assumption of roughly uniform sequencing depth across donors underlay the presence/absence analyses. Earlier results showed most TCR beta V segments being productive about 87% or about 30% of the time.

Trimming took 7 bases from V and 8 from J, leaving 11 bases between them. CDR3 length: 11 residues. CDR1 and CDR2 (germline): SNHLY, FYNNEI. The table lists this clone with many counts. Its antigen remains unidentified. PCR employed 60 Vbeta and 13 Jbeta primers. Assay: immunoSEQ multiplex PCR; the TCRdb copy retains only in-frame clones and omits some. The repertoire consists of around 110,000 clones, with approximately 73% occurring once and the leading ten covering 7.8%. The chain uses TRBV2 and TRBJ1-1, with a tentative D call TRBD1 (5 bases). This clonotype was obtained from a man younger than 45 in good health and CMV-seronegative. Specimen: PBMCs. The CDR3 nucleotides read TGTGCCAGCACTTGGGGCTCCGAAGCTTTCTTT. Amino acid sequence: CASTWGSEAFF.